This entry features one T cell receptor beta chain sequence. It has no known antigen specificity. No clone much larger than this one lies a single base away; base qualities are absent. The data originate from a study of blood T cell repertoires in COVID-19 (dated by TCRdb to about 2020). Background on the whole study: Samples from collaborators originated in the United States, Italy and Spain and spanned both the acute and convalescent phases of COVID-19. The prospective study material was composed of cDNA or gDNA derived from T cells, B-cell-depleted T cells, or PBMCs. The dataset comprised deeply sampled blood TCRbeta repertoires from subjects exposed to, actively infected with, or recovered from COVID-19. The repertoires were released in a freely available public database intended as a resource for research on the immune response to SARS-CoV-2. Samples were obtained from the ongoing ImmuneRACE study (first 160 participants) and from 1,254 subjects provided by 6 global collaborators. Nearly every sample came with metadata listing a de-identified subject ID, COVID-19 status, age in years and sex. Where available, HLA class I and class II types were taken from metadata supplied by the sample provider and were not determined by assay-based typing. The study at large found these results: Clinical and demographic metadata were provided uncurated, with the amount varying by source and participant.

Looking up the germline V gene (reference sequence) yields CDR1 SEHNR and CDR2 FQNEAQ. Trimming takes 1 base from V and 16 bases from J, and the germline ends sit 5 bases apart. The CDR3 spans 10 residues, from the cysteine through the phenylalanine. Only the CDR3 DNA stays, 30 bases, in frame from base 1. Whole blood was collected in K2EDTA tubes by collaborating institutions according to the institutions' own protocols. Collaborator samples were shipped for TCRbeta analysis as frozen whole blood, isolated PBMCs, or DNA extracted from either sample type. The immunoSEQ Assay, a bias-controlled multiplex PCR, was used to amplify TCRbeta CDR3 regions from genomic DNA. The original methods were these. Within the assay, amplification of reference gene primers was used to estimate how many nucleated cells each sample contained. To quantify the absolute abundance of each unique TCRbeta CDR3 rearrangement, sequence reads were collapsed and filtered. For each sample, productive Simpson clonality was calculated as the square root of Simpson's diversity index across productive rearrangements. Entries here come from immuneACCESS through TCRdb and include only in-frame sequences with V and J called. Some clones fail to appear in such tables; in the studies checked, an unresolved V gene covers under half of the shortfall, and the cause of the remainder is unknown. Clone size and V and J calls were adopted from that table, with D and trimming inferred from the DNA. The sample table records 100,000 to 150,000 clones; 87% of these occur just once. 3.5% to 4.5% of the sample comes from the top ten.

The chain is made from TRBV7-9 and TRBJ1-6; perhaps TRBD1 is the D gene, with 5 bases matching. Sequencing used peripheral blood. This TCR was sampled from an older woman with acute or convalescent COVID-19. The DNA sequence is as follows: TGTGCCAGCAGCTTAGACAGGCTCCACTTT. It codes for CASSLDRLHF.